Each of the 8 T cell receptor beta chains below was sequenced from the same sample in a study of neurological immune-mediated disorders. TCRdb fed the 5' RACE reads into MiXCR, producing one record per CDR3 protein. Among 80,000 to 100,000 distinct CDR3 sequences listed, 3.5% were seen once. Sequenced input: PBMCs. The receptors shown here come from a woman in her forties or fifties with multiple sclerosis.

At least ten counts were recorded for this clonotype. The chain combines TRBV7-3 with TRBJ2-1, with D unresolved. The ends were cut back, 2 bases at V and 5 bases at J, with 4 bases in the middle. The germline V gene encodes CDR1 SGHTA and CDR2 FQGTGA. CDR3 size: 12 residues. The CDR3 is CASSLGHNEQFF. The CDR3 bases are TGTGCCAGCAGCTTAGGGCACAATGAGCAGTTCTTC.

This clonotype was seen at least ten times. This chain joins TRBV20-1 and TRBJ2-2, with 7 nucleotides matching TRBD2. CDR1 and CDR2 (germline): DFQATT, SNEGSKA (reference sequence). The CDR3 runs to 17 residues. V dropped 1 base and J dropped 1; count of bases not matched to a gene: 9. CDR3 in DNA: TGCAGTGCTAGAGCTCGTTGGGACTACCTGAACACCGGGGAGCTGTTTTTT. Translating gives CSARARWDYLNTGELFF.

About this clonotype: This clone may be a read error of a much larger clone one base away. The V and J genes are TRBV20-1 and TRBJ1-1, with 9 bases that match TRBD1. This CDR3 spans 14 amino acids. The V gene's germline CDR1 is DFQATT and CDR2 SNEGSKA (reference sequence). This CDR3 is CSAQQGARGTAAFF. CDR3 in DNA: TGCAGTGCTCAACAGGGGGCACGGGGGACTGCAGCTTTCTTT.

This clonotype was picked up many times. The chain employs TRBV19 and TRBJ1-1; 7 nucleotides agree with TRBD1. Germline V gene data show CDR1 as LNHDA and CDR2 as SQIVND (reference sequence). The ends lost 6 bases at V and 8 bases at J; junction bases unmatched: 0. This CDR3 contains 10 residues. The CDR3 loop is CASRDREAFF. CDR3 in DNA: TGTGCCAGTAGGGACAGGGAAGCTTTCTTT.

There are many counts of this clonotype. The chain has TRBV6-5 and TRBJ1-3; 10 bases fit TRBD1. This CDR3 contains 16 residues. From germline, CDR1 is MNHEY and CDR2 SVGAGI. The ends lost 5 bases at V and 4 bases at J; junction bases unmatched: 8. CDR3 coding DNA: TGTGCCAGCAGTCAGCGGGACAGGGGTAGAGGAAACACCATATATTTT. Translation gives CASSQRDRGRGNTIYF.

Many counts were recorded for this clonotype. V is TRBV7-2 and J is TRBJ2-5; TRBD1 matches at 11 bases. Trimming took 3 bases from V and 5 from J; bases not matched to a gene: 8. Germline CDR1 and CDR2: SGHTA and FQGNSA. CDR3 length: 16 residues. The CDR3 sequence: CASSFGPGQGVETQYF. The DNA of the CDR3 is TGTGCCAGCAGCTTTGGGCCGGGACAGGGGGTTGAGACCCAGTACTTC.

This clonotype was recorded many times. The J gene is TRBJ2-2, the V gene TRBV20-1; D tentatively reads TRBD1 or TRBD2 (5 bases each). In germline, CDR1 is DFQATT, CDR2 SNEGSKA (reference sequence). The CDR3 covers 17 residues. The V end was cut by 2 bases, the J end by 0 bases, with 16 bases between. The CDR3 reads CSARSPGTSANTGELFF. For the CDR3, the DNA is TGCAGTGCTAGATCCCCCGGGACGTCCGCGAACACCGGGGAGCTGTTTTTT.

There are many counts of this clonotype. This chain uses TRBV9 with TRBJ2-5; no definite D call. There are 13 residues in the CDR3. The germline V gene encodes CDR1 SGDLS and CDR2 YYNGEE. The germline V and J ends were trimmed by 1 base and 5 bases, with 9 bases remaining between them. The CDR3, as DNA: TGTGCCAGCAGCGTATCCCGGTCGGAGACCCAGTACTTC. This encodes CASSVSRSETQYF. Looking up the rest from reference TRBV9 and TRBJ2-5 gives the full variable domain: DSGVTQTPKHLITATGQRVTLRCSPRSGDLSVYWYQQSLDQGLQFLIQYYNGEERAKGNILERFSAQQFPDLHSELNLSSLELGDSALYFCASSVSRSETQYFGPGTRLLVL.